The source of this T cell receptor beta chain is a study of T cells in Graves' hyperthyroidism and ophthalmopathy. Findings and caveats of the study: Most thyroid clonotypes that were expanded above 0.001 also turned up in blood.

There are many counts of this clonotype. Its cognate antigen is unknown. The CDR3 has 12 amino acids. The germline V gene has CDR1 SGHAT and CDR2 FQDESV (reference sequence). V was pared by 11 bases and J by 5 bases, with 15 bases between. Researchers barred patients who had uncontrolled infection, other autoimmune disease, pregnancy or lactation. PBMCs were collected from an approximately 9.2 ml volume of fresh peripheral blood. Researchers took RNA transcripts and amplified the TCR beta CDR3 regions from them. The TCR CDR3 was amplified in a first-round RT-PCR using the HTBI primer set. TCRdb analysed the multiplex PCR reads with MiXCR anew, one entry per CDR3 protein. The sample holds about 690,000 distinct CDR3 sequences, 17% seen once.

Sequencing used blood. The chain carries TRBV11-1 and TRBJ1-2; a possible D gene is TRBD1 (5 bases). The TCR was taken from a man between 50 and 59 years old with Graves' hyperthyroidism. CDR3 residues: CASGQGGYGYTF. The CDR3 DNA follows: TGTGCCTCCGGGCAGGGTGGATATGGCTACACCTTC.